The 15 T cell receptor beta chains below come from one sample, sequenced in a study of blood T cell repertoires in COVID-19. Assay: immunoSEQ multiplex PCR; the TCRdb copy retains only in-frame clones and omits some. The sample includes 300,000 or so clones, 70% to 90% of them seen just once. Sequenced sample: PBMCs or T cells enriched from blood (not recorded which). The source of these receptors is a woman aged 25 to 39 who had recovered from COVID-19.

V usage is TRBV5-1 and J usage is TRBJ1-1; D not certain. In germline, CDR1 is SGHRS, CDR2 YFSETQ. Trimming removed 0 bases from V and 0 bases from J, with 12 bases in between. The CDR3 runs 16 residues. This CDR3 reads CASSLVGGRMNTEAFF. CDR3 DNA: TGCGCCAGCAGCTTGGTTGGAGGCAGAATGAACACTGAAGCTTTCTTT.

The chain recombines TRBV7-9 with TRBJ1-2; D might be TRBD1 (5 bases). Germline-derived CDR1 and CDR2 are SEHNR and FQNEAQ (reference sequence). The CDR3 runs to 13 residues. Trimming removed 4 bases at V and 4 bases at J, with 10 bases between. As DNA, the CDR3 is TGTGCCAGCAGCTCAGTCGACAGCTATGGCTACACCTTC. Protein product: CASSSVDSYGYTF.

The rearrangement joins TRBV7-8 to TRBJ2-5; 11 nucleotides align to TRBD2. This CDR3 comprises 15 residues. CDR1 and CDR2 from the germline V gene are SGHVS and FQNEAQ. The V segment lost 5 bases and the J segment 2 bases; nucleotides outside the gene matches: 4. The CDR3 sequence is CASSTTSGDQETQYF. Written as DNA, the CDR3 is TGTGCCAGCAGCACGACTAGCGGGGATCAAGAGACCCAGTACTTC.

The chain has TRBV3-1 (or the pseudogene TRBV3-2) and TRBJ2-7; 9 bases line up with TRBD2. V lost 4 bases and J lost 9; bases outside the gene matches: 16. CDR1 LGHDT and CDR2 YNNKEL come from the germline V gene (reference sequence). The CDR3 extends over 16 amino acids. CDR3 nucleotides: TGTGCCAGCAGCCCGCGAGGGATTTCGACTAGCGGAAGGCAGTACTTC. It is translated as CASSPRGISTSGRQYF.

The V and J genes are TRBV21-1 and TRBJ2-7; the table's D gene call, TRBD1, was not cross checked with the DNA. TRBV21-1 is listed as a pseudogene. The CDR3 totals 18 residues. CDR3: CASSKSGTKGRRDYEQYF. The CDR3 DNA sequence: TGTGCCAGCAGCAAATCTGGGACAAAGGGCCGAAGGGACTACGAGCAGTACTTC.

The chain couples TRBV4-3 to TRBJ2-2; D possibly corresponds to TRBD2 (5 bases). Germline-derived CDR1 and CDR2 are LGHNA and YSLEER. The CDR3 spans 18 residues. The germline V and J ends were trimmed by 0 bases and 4 bases, with 18 bases remaining between them. DNA for the CDR3: TGCGCCAGCAGCCAAGAAGCACGAGGGCGGATTGGCACCGGGGAGCTGTTTTTT. Encoded protein: CASSQEARGRIGTGELFF.

The sample holds one count of this clone. The CDR3 loop reads CASSSRGGSPLHF. The CDR3 nucleotides are TGTGCCAGCTCATCGAGGGGGGGTTCACCCCTCCACTTT. The chain combines TRBV27 with TRBJ1-6; weak D call: TRBD1 (6 bases). This CDR3 comprises 13 residues. The V and J ends lost 8 bases and 9 bases respectively, with 14 bases between them. Per the germline V gene, CDR1 is MNHEY and CDR2 is SMNVEV (reference sequence).

The chain employs TRBV14 and TRBJ1-2, with TRBD1 matching over 9 bases. CDR3 length: 15 amino acids. CDR1 and CDR2 (germline): SGHDN, FVKESK. V shed 5 bases and J 5 bases; nucleotides not matched to a gene: 9. The CDR3 DNA follows: TGTGCCAGCAGCGAGACCGGGACAGGGATGTATGGCTACACCTTC. It codes for CASSETGTGMYGYTF.

The V and J genes are TRBV19 and TRBJ2-1, with 9 bases identical to TRBD1. Trimming removed 2 bases from V and 3 bases from J; junction bases left unmatched: 2. This CDR3 is built from 15 residues. The germline V gene has CDR1 LNHDA and CDR2 SQIVND (reference sequence). CDR3 amino acids: CASSIMGQGYNEQFF. CDR3 DNA sequence: TGTGCCAGTAGTATAATGGGACAGGGCTACAATGAGCAGTTCTTC.

This clone was observed a single time. The rearrangement joins TRBV19 to TRBJ1-1, with D possibly matching TRBD1 (6 bases). The CDR3 is made up of 13 amino acids. Trimming took off 5 bases at V and 6 bases at J, with 13 bases between the two ends. CDR1 and CDR2 from the germline V gene are LNHDA and SQIVND (reference sequence). The CDR3 loop reads CASSPQGFPEAFF. The CDR3 DNA reads TGTGCCAGTAGTCCACAGGGATTCCCTGAAGCTTTCTTT.

The chain carries TRBV20-1 and TRBJ1-2, with 7 bases identical to TRBD1. The ends lost 3 bases at V and 4 bases at J; junction bases unmatched: 5. CDR1 DFQATT and CDR2 SNEGSKA come from the germline V gene (reference sequence). The CDR3 length is 13 residues. The CDR3 protein is CSASGRGSYGYTF. CDR3 DNA sequence: TGCAGTGCTAGTGGCAGGGGGAGCTATGGCTACACCTTC.

This clone is a singleton in its sample. The chain carries TRBV5-1 and TRBJ2-7; no reliable D call. V lost 0 bases to trimming and J lost 2 bases, with 6 bases between them. The germline gives CDR1 SGHRS, CDR2 YFSETQ. The CDR3 runs to 13 residues. CDR3 residues: CASSLDRTYEQYF. The DNA for the CDR3 is TGCGCCAGCAGCTTGGACAGAACCTACGAGCAGTACTTC.

The chain carries TRBV7-3 and TRBJ2-3, with 12 bases lining up with TRBD2. The CDR3 sequence is 15 residues long. The V and J ends lost 0 bases and 12 bases, in that order; junction bases with no gene match: 7. Germline lookup yields CDR1 SGHTA and CDR2 FQGTGA. CDR3 DNA sequence: TGTGCCAGCAGCTTAACCTCGACTAGCGGGGGACTTCAGTATTTT. Translation: CASSLTSTSGGLQYF.

The chain couples TRBV6-5 to TRBJ1-2; no reliable D call. The V end was cut by 6 bases, the J end by 8 bases, with 19 bases between. The CDR3 spans 14 residues. Per germline, CDR1 MNHEY and CDR2 SVGAGI. CDR3 loop: CASSRRREGGGYTF. In nucleotides, the CDR3 is TGTGCCAGCAGCCGGCGGAGGGAGGGCGGCGGCTACACCTTC.

The V and J genes are TRBV5-1 and TRBJ1-2, with D tentatively TRBD1 (6 bases). Looked up from germline, CDR1 is SGHRS and CDR2 is YFSETQ. The CDR3 runs to 15 residues. V was trimmed by 0 bases and J by 0 bases, leaving 9 bases between them. The CDR3: CASSLGDTTNYGYTF. CDR3 in DNA: TGCGCCAGCAGCTTGGGGGACACCACTAACTATGGCTACACCTTC.